This passage covers 32 T cell receptor beta chains from one sample sequenced in a study of T-cell reconstitution after alpha-beta-depleted transplantation in children. Molecular barcoding with unique molecular identifiers was used for the TCRbeta library. TCRdb re-called the PCR reads through MiXCR, storing one row per CDR3 protein. The profile shows roughly 180,000 distinct CDR3 sequences, more than 9.5% of them singletons. The source was PBMCs, collected before TCRalphabeta/CD19-depleted stem cell transplant. The receptors come from a boy between 2 and 15 years old with acute myeloid leukemia, due to receive a stem cell transplant.

In the case of this clonotype: A much more abundant neighbour one base away suggests this may be a read error. The chain couples TRBV7-2 to TRBJ2-3; possibly TRBD1 for D (6 bases). Trimming removed 7 bases from V and 4 bases from J, with 12 bases in between. Germline CDR1 is SGHTA and CDR2 is FQGNSA. The CDR3 runs 13 residues. This chain's CDR3 is CASTFSGADTQYF. As DNA, the CDR3 is TGTGCCAGCACCTTCTCAGGGGCAGATACGCAGTATTTT.

Turning to this clonotype: Relative to the germline gene, one junction end is altered; a read error may explain this. The rearrangement links TRBV5-1 to TRBJ1-1, with 7 bases that match TRBD1. Germline assignment: CDR1 SGHRS and CDR2 YFSETQ. CDR3 size: 14 residues. As DNA, the CDR3 is TGCGCCTGCAGCGGGGACAGTGTTGACACTGAAGCTTTCTTT. Its protein is CACSGDSVDTEAFF. The full variable domain, in which reference TRBV5-1 and TRBJ1-1 provide the parts outside the CDR3, is KAGVTQTPRYLIKTRGQQVTLSCSPISGHRSVSWYQQTPGQGLQFLFEYFSETQRNKGNFPGRFSGRQFSNSRSEMNVSTLELGDSALYLCACSGDSVDTEAFFGQGTRLTVV.

This clonotype was seen ten or more times. The rearrangement links TRBV20-1 to TRBJ2-3, with D perhaps TRBD1 or TRBD2 (5 bases each). The CDR3 length is 14 residues. V was shortened by 2 bases and J by 6 bases, with 15 bases between the two germline ends. Per the germline V gene, CDR1 is DFQATT and CDR2 is SNEGSKA (reference sequence). The CDR3 nucleotides read TGCAGTGCTAGAATCCCGGGGACGGGGGATACGCAGTATTTT. Encoded protein: CSARIPGTGDTQYF.

This clonotype was found many times. The genes are TRBV3-1 and TRBJ1-4; D is unresolved. V shed 4 bases and J shed 8 bases, with 20 bases lying between them. CDR1 is LGHDT, CDR2 YNNKEL, per germline (reference sequence). This CDR3 contains 16 residues. The CDR3 protein is CASSLRTAAIREKLFF. The CDR3 DNA reads TGTGCCAGCAGCCTGCGGACTGCGGCGATTAGGGAAAAACTGTTTTTT. The variable domain in full, with the rest retrieved from reference TRBV3-1 and TRBJ1-4, is DTAVSQTPKYLVTQMGNDKSIKCEQNLGHDTMYWYKQDSKKFLKIMFSYNNKELIINETVPNRFSPKSPDKAHLNLHINSLELGDSAVYFCASSLRTAAIREKLFFGSGTQLSVL.

In its sample, this clonotype was seen many times. The rearrangement links TRBV7-2 to TRBJ1-2; D ambiguous. V gave up 2 bases and J gave up 7 bases, with 11 bases separating them. The CDR3 is made up of 13 amino acids. Per the germline V gene, CDR1 is SGHTA and CDR2 is FQGNSA. The CDR3 protein is CASSLQMGRGYTF. The CDR3 nucleotides read TGTGCCAGCAGCTTACAAATGGGTCGTGGCTACACCTTC.

This clonotype has only a few counts. The gene calls are TRBV6-1 and TRBJ1-2, with D tentatively TRBD1 (6 bases). Germline V CDR1 and CDR2: MNHNS, SASEGT. This CDR3 is built from 13 residues. V lost 6 bases and J lost 5, with 13 bases in between. CDR3 DNA: TGTGCCAGCAGAATGACAGGCACTTATGGCTACACCTTC. Encoded protein: CASRMTGTYGYTF.

At least ten counts were recorded for this clonotype. This rearrangement joins TRBV9 to TRBJ2-3; D remains unclear. Trimming shortened V by 0 bases and J by 4 bases, and 9 bases separated the two germline ends. The CDR3 sequence is 14 residues long. From germline, CDR1 is SGDLS and CDR2 YYNGEE. CDR3 in DNA: TGTGCCAGCAGCGTAGAGGTCCCCGCAGATACGCAGTATTTT. Translating gives CASSVEVPADTQYF.

This chain uses TRBV28 with TRBJ1-4, with D maybe TRBD1 (5 bases). Per germline, CDR1 MDHEN and CDR2 SYDVKM. Trimming pared 5 bases from V and 5 bases from J, leaving 15 bases between. This CDR3 is built from 15 residues. The CDR3 protein is CASSPKYRSNEKLFF. CDR3 nucleotide sequence: TGTGCCAGCAGTCCAAAATACAGGTCAAATGAAAAACTGTTTTTT.

The chain recombines TRBV4-1 with TRBJ1-3; D is ambiguous. The germline CDR1 and CDR2 sequences are MGHRA and YSYEKL. Trimming shortened V by 0 bases and J by 10 bases, and 10 bases separated the two germline ends. This CDR3 is 13 amino acids long. CDR3 region: CASSQEAFWTIYF. CDR3 coding DNA: TGCGCCAGCAGCCAAGAAGCATTTTGGACCATATATTTT.

This clonotype appeared a few times. The chain carries TRBV6-1 and TRBJ1-1; D unclear. Germline lookup yields CDR1 MNHNS and CDR2 SASEGT. V shed 1 base and J shed 9 bases, with 9 bases lying between them. This CDR3 spans 12 amino acids. In nucleotides, the CDR3 is TGTGCCAGCAGTGAAGAGGTGATAAAAGCTTTCTTT. As protein: CASSEEVIKAFF.

This chain links TRBV6-4 with TRBJ2-2; 13 bases are shared with TRBD2. The CDR3 spans 18 residues. Germline lookup yields CDR1 MRHNA and CDR2 SNTAGT. Trimming cost V 10 bases and J 7 bases; bases outside gene matches: 18. The CDR3 region is CAICPSLAGGPEGGELFF. DNA of the CDR3: TGTGCCATCTGTCCCTCACTAGCGGGAGGGCCTGAGGGCGGGGAGCTGTTTTTT.

This clonotype occurred many times. The chain employs TRBV20-1 and TRBJ2-7; D remains ambiguous. Germline lookup yields CDR1 DFQATT and CDR2 SNEGSKA (reference sequence). The CDR3 length is 11 residues. V was clipped by 6 bases and J by 4 bases, with 10 bases between them. CDR3 in amino acids: CSANRIYEQYF. The CDR3 DNA sequence: TGCAGTGCAAACCGGATTTACGAGCAGTACTTC.

The chain is built from TRBV3-1 and TRBJ2-3; D not resolved. V shed 10 bases and J shed 1 base, with 24 bases lying between them. This CDR3 contains 17 residues. CDR1 is LGHDT and CDR2 is YNNKEL in the germline V gene (reference sequence). CDR3 DNA sequence: TGTGCCACCACCAAAGATCGGAGCTCAAGTGGCACAGATACGCAGTATTTT. Protein: CATTKDRSSSGTDTQYF.

V is TRBV29-1 and J is TRBJ2-1; 8 nucleotides match TRBD2. The CDR3 has 14 residues. The V segment lost 7 bases and the J segment 3 bases; nucleotides outside the gene matches: 8. The V gene's germline CDR1 is SQVTM and CDR2 ANQGSEA. The CDR3 loop is CSAESGRNYNEQFF. The CDR3 bases are TGCAGCGCCGAAAGCGGGAGAAACTACAATGAGCAGTTCTTC.

In its sample, this clonotype was seen many times. This chain joins TRBV4-2 and TRBJ2-3; maybe TRBD2 (6 bases). Per the germline V gene, CDR1 is LGHNA and CDR2 is YNFKEQ. There are 15 residues in the CDR3. Trimming took off 0 bases at V and 7 bases at J, with 14 bases between the two ends. CDR3 nucleotide sequence: TGTGCCAGCAGCCAAGATTACGGAGGGCGGTATACGCAGTATTTT. It is translated as CASSQDYGGRYTQYF.

The rearrangement uses TRBV19 and TRBJ2-7; D may be TRBD1 (6 bases). The CDR3 covers 14 residues. CDR1 LNHDA and CDR2 SQIVND come from the germline V gene (reference sequence). Trimming removed 2 bases at V and 3 bases at J, with 11 bases between. In DNA, the CDR3 is TGTGCCAGTAGTATATACGGGACAAACTACGAGCAGTACTTC. Residues: CASSIYGTNYEQYF.

The genes are TRBV3-1 and TRBJ2-1, with 7 bases that match TRBD2. This CDR3 contains 15 residues. V shed 7 bases, J shed 0 bases, and the junction held 6 bases outside the gene matches. Germline V gives CDR1 LGHDT, CDR2 YNNKEL (reference sequence). CDR3 DNA sequence: TGTGCCAGCACCCGGGAGGACCTCTCCTACAATGAGCAGTTCTTC. Residues: CASTREDLSYNEQFF.

Ten or more counts support this clonotype. The V call is TRBV2, the J call TRBJ2-7; 7 bases line up with TRBD1. CDR1 and CDR2 from the germline V gene are SNHLY and FYNNEI. J gave up 3 bases and V 3 bases, and 2 bases lay outside the gene matches. This CDR3 is built from 13 residues. The CDR3 loop is CASSEGQYYEQYV. The CDR3 DNA sequence: TGTGCCAGCAGTGAGGGACAGTACTACGAGCAGTACGTC.

This clonotype occurred many times. The chain recombines TRBV5-1 with TRBJ2-6; D not resolved. The ends were cut back, 2 bases at V and 2 bases at J, with 8 bases in the middle. The CDR3 runs to 15 residues. Germline lookup yields CDR1 SGHRS and CDR2 YFSETQ. CDR3 in DNA: TGCGCCAGCAGCTTATCGCGCCCTGGGGCCAACGTCCTGACTTTC. It translates to CASSLSRPGANVLTF.

Remarks on this clonotype: Since a much larger clone is just one base distant, this may be a read error. The chain has TRBV15 and TRBJ2-2; 8 bases agree with TRBD2. CDR1 is LNHNV and CDR2 is YYDKDF in the germline V gene (reference sequence). The CDR3 runs 15 residues. This CDR3 is CATSSAGGRTGELLF. The DNA for the CDR3 is TGTGCCACCAGCAGCGCGGGGGGCCGGACCGGGGAGCTGCTTTTT.

This clonotype was recorded many times. This chain links TRBV20-1 with TRBJ1-5; D uncertain. The germline V gene has CDR1 DFQATT and CDR2 SNEGSKA (reference sequence). This CDR3 is 15 amino acids long. V gave up 4 bases and J gave up 3 bases, with 16 bases separating them. The CDR3 here is CSAMAQATHNQPQHF. CDR3 DNA sequence: TGCAGTGCTATGGCGCAGGCGACTCACAATCAGCCCCAGCATTTT.

Concerning this clonotype itself: This could be a read error, since a much larger clone is one nucleotide away. V usage is TRBV20-1 and J usage is TRBJ2-6; TRBD2 agrees at 13 bases. CDR3 size: 17 residues. Germline CDR1 DFQATT, CDR2 SNEGSKA (reference sequence). CDR3 sequence (DNA): TGCTGTGCTGAGGGACTAGCGGGGCTCTCTGGGGCCAACGTCCTGACTTTC. Amino acids: CCAEGLAGLSGANVLTF.

This clonotype was recorded many times. The rearrangement links TRBV20-1 to TRBJ1-2; D ambiguous. From germline, CDR1 is DFQATT and CDR2 SNEGSKA (reference sequence). The V end lost 5 bases, the J end lost 7 bases, and 2 bases lay between the germline ends. The CDR3 length is 8 residues. The CDR3, as DNA: TGCAGTGCTCTTGGCTACACCTTC. Amino acid sequence: CSALGYTF.

This clonotype has ten or more counts. The V call is TRBV5-1, the J call TRBJ1-2, with 9 positions matching TRBD1. This CDR3 comprises 14 residues. Unmatched junction bases numbered 3, after V lost 4 bases and J lost 2 bases. Germline CDR1 reads SGHRS; CDR2 reads YFSETQ. CDR3 residues: CASSGTGGNYGYTF. The CDR3 bases are TGCGCCAGCAGCGGCACAGGGGGCAACTATGGCTACACCTTC.

In its sample, this clonotype was seen many times. The chain is built from TRBV20-1 and TRBJ2-3; 11 bases fit TRBD2. Trimming cost V 7 bases and J 3 bases; bases outside gene matches: 9. The CDR3 spans 15 residues. Germline loops: CDR1 DFQATT, CDR2 SNEGSKA (reference sequence). The CDR3 here is CSVASTSGSTDTQYF. The CDR3 DNA reads TGCAGTGTTGCCAGCACTAGCGGGAGTACAGATACGCAGTATTTT.

This clonotype was counted at least ten times. The chain recombines TRBV12-3 or TRBV12-4 with TRBJ1-1; 7 nucleotides line up with TRBD1. There are 15 residues in the CDR3. Trimming at V came to 6 bases and at J to 4 bases, leaving 11 bases not matched to a gene. The CDR3 sequence: CASSQSRGGVTEAFF. The CDR3 DNA reads TGTGCCAGCAGCCAAAGCAGGGGGGGGGTCACTGAAGCTTTCTTT.

This clonotype was recorded at least ten times. The V call is TRBV12-3 or TRBV12-4, the J call TRBJ1-1; the D gene is possibly TRBD1 (5 bases). V was pared by 5 bases and J by 3 bases, with 10 bases between. There are 13 residues in the CDR3. Here the CDR3 reads CASSRRGYTEAFF. The CDR3 DNA is TGTGCCAGCAGTAGAAGGGGATACACTGAAGCTTTCTTT.

This clonotype has ten or more counts. J is TRBJ2-1 and V is TRBV12-3 or TRBV12-4; no clear D gene. V lost 6 bases, J lost 4 bases, and 7 bases lay in between. The CDR3 has 12 amino acids. The CDR3 protein is CASSTDYNEQFF. The CDR3 DNA follows: TGTGCCAGCAGCACAGATTACAATGAGCAGTTCTTC.

This clonotype came up many times. The chain uses TRBV5-1 and TRBJ2-7, with 7 bases that match TRBD2. Trimming at V came to 4 bases and at J to 3 bases, leaving 7 bases not matched to a gene. Looked up from germline, CDR1 is SGHRS and CDR2 is YFSETQ. CDR3 size: 14 residues. Written as DNA, the CDR3 is TGCGCCAGCAGCCCCCTCCCTAGCGGCTACGAGCAGTACTTC. It yields the protein CASSPLPSGYEQYF.

This clonotype was recorded a few times. This chain connects TRBV28 to TRBJ2-2, with 8 bases matching TRBD2. The germline CDR1 and CDR2 sequences are MDHEN and SYDVKM. The CDR3 is made up of 16 amino acids. The J segment lost 7 bases and the V segment lost 0 bases, leaving 7 bases of the junction unmatched. The CDR3 DNA reads as TGTGCCAGCAGTTTATGGTCGGGAGGGGATCACGGGGAGCTGTTTTTT. It encodes CASSLWSGGDHGELFF.

In its sample, this clonotype was seen many times. The rearrangement links TRBV6-5 to TRBJ1-6; D is possibly TRBD1 (6 bases). The germline CDR1 and CDR2 sequences are MNHEY and SVGAGI. The CDR3 length is 14 residues. V lost 6 bases, J lost 10 bases, and 16 bases lay in between. CDR3 coding DNA: TGTGCCAGCAGCCGCGACAGGCCCATATCACCCCTCCACTTT. Its protein product is CASSRDRPISPLHF.

This clonotype occurred many times. The rearrangement links TRBV7-2 to TRBJ2-7; 7 positions match TRBD1. V lost 1 base and J lost 2; bases outside the gene matches: 5. Germline V lookup: CDR1 SGHTA, CDR2 FQGNSA. CDR3 length: 15 amino acids. The CDR3 DNA sequence: TGTGCCAGCAGCTTAGGGCTACAGGGGCCCTACGAGCAGTACTTC. It translates to CASSLGLQGPYEQYF.